This T cell receptor beta chain derives from a study of blood T cell repertoires in COVID-19. About the study: Sites in the United States, Italy and Spain provided acute and convalescent COVID-19 samples. From T cells, B-cell-depleted T cells, or PBMCs came the material, which was cDNA or gDNA.

Per the original methods: Amplification of reference gene primers was used by the study to estimate nucleated cell counts. The method was immunoSEQ multiplex PCR; TCRdb's version includes in-frame clones alone and lacks a portion of them. The V and J calls and clone size are taken from that table; D and trimming were inferred from the DNA. Seen here are 150,000 to 200,000 clones, 79% observed once, and the top ten hold approximately 15%. This sequence was found in a man aged 60 to 69 with active or convalescent COVID-19. The specimen was peripheral blood.

Here the CDR3 reads CASSQDPFTSKYF. In DNA, the CDR3 is TGCGCCAGCAGCCAAGATCCATTTACGAGCAAGTACTTC. The V gene is TRBV4-3, the J gene TRBJ2-7, with unresolved D. The ends were cut back, 0 bases at V and 11 bases at J, with 14 bases in the middle. The CDR3 runs 13 residues. The V gene's germline CDR1 is LGHNA and CDR2 YSLEER.